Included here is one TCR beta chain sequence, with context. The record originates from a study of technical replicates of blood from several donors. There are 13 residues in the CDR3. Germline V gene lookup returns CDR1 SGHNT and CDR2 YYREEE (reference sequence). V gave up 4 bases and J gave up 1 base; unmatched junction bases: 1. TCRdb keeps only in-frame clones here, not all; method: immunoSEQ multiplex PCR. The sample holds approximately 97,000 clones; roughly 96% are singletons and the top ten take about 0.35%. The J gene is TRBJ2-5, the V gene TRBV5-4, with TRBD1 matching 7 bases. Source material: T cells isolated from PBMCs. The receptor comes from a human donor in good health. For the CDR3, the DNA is TGTGCCAGCAGCGGGGACAGCCAAGAGACCCAGTACTTC. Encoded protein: CASSGDSQETQYF.